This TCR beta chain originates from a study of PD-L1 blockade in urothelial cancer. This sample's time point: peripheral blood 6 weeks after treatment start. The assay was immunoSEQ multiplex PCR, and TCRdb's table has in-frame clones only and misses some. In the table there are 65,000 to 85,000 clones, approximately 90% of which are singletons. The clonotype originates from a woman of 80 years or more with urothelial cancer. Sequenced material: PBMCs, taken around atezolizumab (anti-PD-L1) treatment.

The DNA for the CDR3 is TGTGCCAGTAGTACCCGGGGGGAGGCTCAGCCCCAGCATTTT. Its protein is CASSTRGEAQPQHF. The genes are TRBV19 and TRBJ1-5; D possibly corresponds to TRBD1 (5 bases). Germline loops: CDR1 LNHDA, CDR2 SQIVND (reference sequence). The CDR3 has 14 residues. Trimming took off 4 bases at V and 6 bases at J, with 13 bases between the two ends.